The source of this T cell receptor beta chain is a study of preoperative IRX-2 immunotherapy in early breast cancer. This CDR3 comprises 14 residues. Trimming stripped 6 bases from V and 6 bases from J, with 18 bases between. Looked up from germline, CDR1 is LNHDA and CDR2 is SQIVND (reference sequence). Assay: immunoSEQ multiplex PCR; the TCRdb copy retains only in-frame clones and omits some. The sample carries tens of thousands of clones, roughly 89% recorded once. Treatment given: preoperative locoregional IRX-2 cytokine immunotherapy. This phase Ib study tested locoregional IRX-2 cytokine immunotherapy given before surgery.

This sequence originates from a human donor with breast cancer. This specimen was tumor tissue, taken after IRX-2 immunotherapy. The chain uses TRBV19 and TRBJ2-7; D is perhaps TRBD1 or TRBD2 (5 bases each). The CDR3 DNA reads TGTGCCAGTAGGAAAGGGACGACGTCCGGCGAGCAGTACTTC. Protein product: CASRKGTTSGEQYF.